A selection of T cell receptor beta chains follows, all from one sample in a study of cytomegalovirus exposure and HLA in healthy donors. Generated by immunoSEQ multiplex PCR, the TCRdb table keeps only in-frame clones and is missing some. In the table there are some 160,000 clones, around 82% of which are singletons. The specimen sequenced was PBMCs. The receptors were gathered from a man aged 35 to 55 in good health and CMV-seronegative. The CDR3 runs from the conserved cysteine through the conserved F or W. Each record gives: J gene, V gene, clone size, D gene, CDR3 DNA, CDR3 protein. A D gene is named only where the DNA matches it firmly. Size is omitted from some rows. Given values are once, few, many or a class for expanded clones.

TRBJ1-4 TRBV4-3 - - TGCGCCAGCAGCCAAGGGGGCGGTGGGGAAAAACTGTTTTTT CASSQGGGGEKLFF
TRBJ2-2 TRBV11-2 - TRBD2 TGTGCCAGCAGCCCCGGCGGGACTAGCGGGAGTTCCGGGGAGCTGTTTTTT CASSPGGTSGSSGELFF
TRBJ2-5 TRBV11-2 - TRBD2 TGTGCCAGCAGCTATCAACTAGCGGGACGAGAGACCCAGTACTTC CASSYQLAGRETQYF
TRBJ2-5 TRBV11-2 - TRBD2 TGTGCCAGCACCCCGGGCTCTAGCGGACAAGAGACCCAGTACTTC CASTPGSSGQETQYF
TRBJ2-7 TRBV4-3 - TRBD1 TGCGCCAACTTTGACACTATATTTGCGGGACAGGGGGACGAGCAGTACTTC CANFDTIFAGQGDEQYF
TRBJ1-5 TRBV19 - - TGTGCCAGTAGTATAATCCCGGGTAATCAGCCCCAGCATTTT CASSIIPGNQPQHF
TRBJ2-3 TRBV7-3 few TRBD1 TGTGCCAGCAGCTCTGGACAGGGTGGCGATACGCAGTATTTT CASSSGQGGDTQYF
TRBJ2-7 TRBV2 - TRBD1 TGTGCCAGCAGTCTGAAGGGGATAACGGGTCAGGGGGCCAACGAGCAGTACTTC CASSLKGITGQGANEQYF
TRBJ2-3 TRBV6-5 - TRBD2 TGTGCCAGCAGTTACCGAAGGACTAGCGAGGGGAATCAGCAGTATTTT CASSYRRTSEGNQQYF
TRBJ2-3 TRBV6-6 - - TGTGCCAGCAGTTACGCAGGGGGGACGCAGTATTTT CASSYAGGTQYF
TRBJ2-1 TRBV7-2 - TRBD2 TGTGCCAGCAGCTACCTGGGACTAGCGGGGTACAATGAGCAGTTCTTC CASSYLGLAGYNEQFF
TRBJ2-3 TRBV7-2 few - TGTGCCAGCAGCTTAGCCATTCGCACTGATACGCAGTATTTT CASSLAIRTDTQYF
TRBJ2-7 TRBV29-1 - TRBD2 TGCAGCGCAAGGACTAGCGGGAGGTCGTACGAGCAGTACTTC CSARTSGRSYEQYF
TRBJ2-3 TRBV2 - - TGTGCCAGCAGTGAACCCGCAGATACGCAGTATTTT CASSEPADTQYF
TRBJ2-3 TRBV5-4 - - TGTGCCAGCAGCACCGGGATCGGGGTCACAGATACGCAGTATTTT CASSTGIGVTDTQYF
TRBJ2-3 TRBV18 - - TGTGCCAGCTCACCGGACTTGTCTAGCACAGATACGCAGTATTTT CASSPDLSSTDTQYF
TRBJ1-5 TRBV30 - TRBD1 TGTGCCCGTTCCGAGACAGGGGGGATTGGTCAGCCCCAGCATTTT CARSETGGIGQPQHF